Listed here are 21 T cell receptor beta chains from one sample, sequenced in a study of identical twins (dated by TCRdb to the mid-2010s). The protocol used for the library was 5' RACE. Sequencing took place on an Illumina HiSeq 2000. The public reads were quality trimmed at Q25 with fastp and then assembled into clones with MiXCR by TCRdb, keeping productive beta chains. CDR3 protein duplicates are merged, each entry listing the most common genes and DNA. The sample has around 250,000 distinct CDR3 sequences on record, 5.5% to 7.5% of them singletons. About 14% of the sample is held by the ten biggest clonotypes. These same records also appear under a second study, on T cells expressing NK-cell markers.

Sequenced input: CD8+ T cells sorted from blood. These receptors were collected from a young woman in good health.

The chain is built from TRBV20-1 and TRBJ2-3, with TRBD2 identical over 7 bases. The germline gives CDR1 DFQATT, CDR2 SNEGSKA (reference sequence). Germline trimming cut 4 bases from V and 1 base from J; bases unmatched to any gene: 5. The CDR3 is 14 residues long. CDR3 residues: CSANEGGGTDTQYF. The DNA for the CDR3 is TGCAGTGCTAATGAGGGAGGGGGCACAGATACGCAGTATTTT.

As regards this clonotype: One end of the junction does not line up with germline, which may come from a read error. V gene TRBV5-1 combines with J gene TRBJ2-3, with 10 nucleotides matching TRBD2. This CDR3 has 15 residues. Germline CDR1 SGHRS, CDR2 YFSETQ. In DNA, the CDR3 is TGCGCCAACAGCCCCGGGACTAGCGTCGCAGATACGCAGTATTTT. Translated: CANSPGTSVADTQYF.

This chain connects TRBV7-9 to TRBJ2-5; D may match TRBD1 or TRBD2 (7 bases each). The CDR3 has 15 amino acids. Germline CDR1 and CDR2: SEHNR and FQNEAQ (reference sequence). Trimming pared 5 bases from V and 11 bases from J, leaving 24 bases between. The CDR3: CASSPTGAGAPSQYF. CDR3 sequence (DNA): TGTGCCAGCAGCCCAACAGGGGCGGGGGCCCCGTCTCAGTACTTC.

This clonotype was seen at least ten times. The chain couples TRBV12-3 or TRBV12-4 to TRBJ2-2; D remains ambiguous. The length of the CDR3 is 15 residues. With 8 bases removed from V and 7 bases from J, the gap between germline ends came to 20 bases. CDR3: CASSPLSRRGGELFF. The CDR3 DNA reads TGTGCCAGCTCTCCCCTTAGCCGTCGTGGCGGGGAGCTGTTTTTT.

This clonotype was detected a few times. The V and J genes are TRBV19 and TRBJ1-1, with D perhaps TRBD1 (5 bases). The CDR3 is 13 amino acids. Germline V gene lookup returns CDR1 LNHDA and CDR2 SQIVND (reference sequence). The ends were cut back, 8 bases at V and 6 bases at J, with 16 bases in the middle. CDR3: CASEGRASAEAFF. The CDR3 DNA is TGTGCCAGTGAGGGACGGGCTTCAGCTGAAGCTTTCTTT.

This clonotype was recorded at least ten times. The J gene is TRBJ2-7, the V gene TRBV14; D is undetermined. The CDR3 extends over 14 amino acids. The ends were cut back, 2 bases at V and 3 bases at J, with 11 bases in the middle. Germline-derived CDR1 and CDR2 are SGHDN and FVKESK. CDR3 sequence (DNA): TGTGCCAGCAGCCAAATGGGGTTAGGCTACGAGCAGTACTTC. Amino acid sequence: CASSQMGLGYEQYF.

This clonotype was found many times. The chain carries TRBV12-3 or TRBV12-4 and TRBJ1-1, with D tentatively TRBD1 (6 bases). This CDR3 is 15 amino acids long. V dropped 7 bases and J dropped 4 bases, with 19 bases sitting between them. Here the CDR3 DNA reads TGTGCCAGCAAGCAGTTTTTACAGGGTCCCACTGAAGCTTTCTTT. As protein: CASKQFLQGPTEAFF.

This clonotype has ten or more counts. The chain joins TRBV15 to TRBJ2-5; D is uncertain. The ends were cut back, 9 bases at V and 2 bases at J, with 10 bases in the middle. From germline, CDR1 is LNHNV and CDR2 YYDKDF (reference sequence). CDR3 length: 12 amino acids. CDR3 sequence reads: CATRADQETQYF. CDR3 coding DNA: TGTGCCACGCGAGCAGATCAAGAGACCCAGTACTTC.

The V gene is TRBV7-8, the J gene TRBJ2-2, with D perhaps matching TRBD2 (5 bases). Looked up from germline, CDR1 is SGHVS and CDR2 is FQNEAQ. This CDR3 is built from 14 residues. V lost 3 bases and J lost 7, with 12 bases in between. CDR3 sequence: CASSFSGSGGELFF. The CDR3, as DNA: TGTGCCAGCAGCTTCTCCGGAAGCGGCGGGGAGCTGTTTTTT. Full variable domain (remainder filled in from reference TRBV7-8 and TRBJ2-2): GAGVSQSPRYKVAKRGQDVALRCDPISGHVSLFWYQQALGQGPEFLTYFQNEAQLDKSGLPSDRFFAERPEGSVSTLKIQRTQQEDSAVYLCASSFSGSGGELFFGEGSRLTVL.

The J gene is TRBJ1-1, the V gene TRBV5-1, with a weak D call TRBD1 (6 bases). The CDR3 has 14 residues. Per the germline V gene, CDR1 is SGHRS and CDR2 is YFSETQ. The V end lost 0 bases, the J end lost 4 bases, and 10 bases lay between the germline ends. CDR3 protein: CASSLASGATEAFF. As DNA, the CDR3 is TGCGCCAGCAGCTTGGCCTCGGGGGCCACTGAAGCTTTCTTT.

This clonotype was picked up a small number of times. The chain is built from TRBV14 and TRBJ1-6, with a tentative D call TRBD1 (5 bases). The CDR3 has 13 amino acids. The V end lost 6 bases, the J end lost 9 bases, and 12 bases lay between the germline ends. Germline loops: CDR1 SGHDN, CDR2 FVKESK. Here the CDR3 DNA reads TGTGCCAGCAGGCTTGCGGGGGTTTCACCCCTCCACTTT. Amino acid sequence: CASRLAGVSPLHF.

This clonotype was observed at least ten times. The gene calls are TRBV4-3 and TRBJ2-7; D unresolved. Germline lookup yields CDR1 LGHNA and CDR2 YSLEER. The CDR3 length is 12 residues. Trimming removed 5 bases from V and 7 bases from J, with 12 bases in between. In nucleotides, the CDR3 is TGCGCCAGCAGCGAAAGACTCGCGGAGCAGTACTTC. The encoded protein is CASSERLAEQYF.

The rearrangement links TRBV7-9 to TRBJ2-2; tentative D call: TRBD2 (5 bases). Trimming removed 3 bases from V and 6 bases from J, with 11 bases in between. CDR1 is SEHNR, CDR2 FQNEAQ, per germline (reference sequence). The CDR3 loop spans 14 amino acids. The CDR3 DNA is TGTGCCAGCAGCTTCCCAGGCGGGCCCGGGGAGCTGTTTTTT. It codes for CASSFPGGPGELFF. Together with reference TRBV7-9 and TRBJ2-2, the CDR3 gives the full variable domain: DTGVSQNPRHKITKRGQNVTFRCDPISEHNRLYWYRQTLGQGPEFLTYFQNEAQLEKSRLLSDRFSAERPKGSFSTLEIQRTEQGDSAMYLCASSFPGGPGELFFGEGSRLTVL.

The chain has TRBV7-8 and TRBJ2-3; 7 positions agree with TRBD2. The CDR3 is made up of 16 amino acids. Germline V gene sequence: CDR1 SGHVS, CDR2 FQNEAQ. V lost 1 base and J lost 2; bases outside the gene matches: 6. The CDR3 is CASSLGVAGTTDTQYF. In DNA form, the CDR3 reads TGTGCCAGCAGCTTAGGGGTAGCGGGTACCACAGATACGCAGTATTTT.

V gene TRBV7-9 combines with J gene TRBJ2-7, with TRBD2 matching over 7 bases. The trim removed 5 bases at V and 7 bases at J, leaving 8 bases unmatched. This CDR3 contains 13 residues. Per the germline V gene, CDR1 is SEHNR and CDR2 is FQNEAQ (reference sequence). The CDR3 bases are TGTGCCAGCAGCATCGGACTAGTCTGGGAGCAGTACTTC. It codes for CASSIGLVWEQYF.

This clonotype was seen only a few times. This sequence joins TRBV6-1 and TRBJ1-5; possible D gene TRBD1, 5 bases. The CDR3 has 13 amino acids. Trimming removed 6 bases at V and 6 bases at J, with 12 bases between. CDR1 is MNHNS, CDR2 SASEGT, per germline. In DNA, the CDR3 is TGTGCCAGCAGCCGGGGGGGGGGTCAGCCCCAGCATTTT. As protein: CASSRGGGQPQHF.

This clonotype was detected ten times or more. The genes are TRBV4-1 and TRBJ2-2; D unclear. From germline, CDR1 is MGHRA and CDR2 YSYEKL. V lost 1 base and J 1 base, leaving 7 bases between the germline ends. The CDR3 is made up of 15 amino acids. The CDR3 region is CASSQGPMNTGELFF. Here the CDR3 DNA reads TGCGCCAGCAGCCAAGGGCCCATGAACACCGGGGAGCTGTTTTTT.

The chain is built from TRBV20-1 and TRBJ2-3, with D possibly matching TRBD2 (5 bases). This CDR3 spans 13 amino acids. CDR1 and CDR2 (germline): DFQATT, SNEGSKA (reference sequence). CDR3 protein: CTLEAPGTDTQYF. CDR3 DNA: TGCACTTTGGAGGCCCCCGGCACAGATACGCAGTATTTT.

V and J are TRBV29-1 and TRBJ2-5; 8 bases are a match to TRBD2. J was trimmed by 1 base and V by 1 base; bases with no gene match: 14. Germline loops: CDR1 SQVTM, CDR2 ANQGSEA. The CDR3 covers 18 residues. CDR3 DNA: TGCAGCGTTGAAGGGTCGCACAAAGCGGGGGAAAGCCAAGAGACCCAGTACTTC. This gives the protein CSVEGSHKAGESQETQYF.

This clonotype was seen ten or more times. The rearrangement links TRBV25-1 to TRBJ1-5; 10 bases line up with TRBD1. The germline CDR1 and CDR2 sequences are MGHDK and SYGVNS. The CDR3 consists of 13 residues. J gave up 12 bases and V 6 bases, and 8 bases lay outside the gene matches. The CDR3 DNA is TGTGCCAGCAGCGACGGGACAGGGGATGTCCAGCATTTT. Its translation: CASSDGTGDVQHF.

The CDR3 loop is CSVVGQTGGYYEQYF. The CDR3 region has the DNA TGCAGCGTTGTCGGACAGACGGGGGGGTACTACGAGCAGTACTTC. The chain recombines TRBV29-1 with TRBJ2-7; 8 bases line up with TRBD2. V trimming: 4 bases; J trimming: 3 bases; junction bases outside the gene matches: 11. The CDR3 contains 15 residues. From germline, CDR1 is SQVTM and CDR2 ANQGSEA.